This TCR beta chain is from a study of T cells in Graves' hyperthyroidism and ophthalmopathy. This clonotype was seen at least ten times. After removal of 5 bases from V and 1 base from J, the junction contained 5 bases not matched to a gene. Germline lookup yields CDR1 SEHNR and CDR2 FQNEAQ (reference sequence). This CDR3 contains 15 residues. Amplification of TCR beta CDR3 regions was performed using RNA transcripts as template. With the HTBI primer set, the TCR CDR3 went through a first round of RT-PCR. TCRdb re-derived calls from the multiplex PCR reads in MiXCR, one entry per CDR3 protein. The sample shows 450,000 to 700,000 distinct CDR3 sequences, around 45% of them seen only once.

This rearrangement joins TRBV7-9 to TRBJ1-1, with 9 nucleotides matching TRBD1. Material: peripheral blood or thyroid tissue (not recorded which). This clonotype was obtained from a young woman with Graves' hyperthyroidism. The CDR3 here is CASSPRDRENTEAFF. CDR3 DNA: TGTGCCAGCAGCCCAAGGGACAGGGAGAACACTGAAGCTTTCTTT. Full variable domain (outside the CDR3, taken from reference TRBV7-9 and TRBJ1-1): DTGVSQNPRHKITKRGQNVTFRCDPISEHNRLYWYRQTLGQGPEFLTYFQNEAQLEKSRLLSDRFSAERPKGSFSTLEIQRTEQGDSAMYLCASSPRDRENTEAFFGQGTRLTVV.